This T cell receptor (beta chain) is from a study of blood T cell repertoires in COVID-19. About the study: The United States, Italy and Spain were the sources of the acute and convalescent COVID-19 samples. T cells, B-cell-depleted T cells, or PBMCs supplied cDNA or gDNA.

The trim removed 3 bases at V and 1 base at J, leaving 10 bases unmatched. Per germline, CDR1 SQVTM and CDR2 ANQGSEA. This CDR3 spans 16 amino acids. Per the original data handling: Researchers report that nucleated cell counts were estimated from reference gene primer amplification. Clones were read by immunoSEQ multiplex PCR, and TCRdb kept only the in-frame ones, dropping some. The V and J calls and clone size were taken over from that table, and D and trimming were inferred from the DNA. The top ten hold about 8.7% of the sample, which has some 270,000 clones, more than 75% seen once. Sequenced: peripheral blood. The chain combines TRBV29-1 with TRBJ1-1; TRBD1 matches 8 bases. This receptor was obtained from a man aged 40-49 years with active or convalescent COVID-19. The CDR3 nucleotides are TGCAGCGTTGATCGGTTTCAGGGGGCTTCGAACACTGAAGCTTTCTTT. It is translated as CSVDRFQGASNTEAFF.